The 15 T cell receptor beta chains given below trace back to one sample, sequenced in a study of regulatory T cells in long-lasting Graves disease. Time point of the sample: persistent/refractory GD, antithyroid drugs over 5 years with positive TRAb. There was RNA extracted from PBMCs, and the TCR library was made from it. Relying on iRepertoire HTBI primers and Arm-PCR of CDR3 regions, the team built TCR beta libraries. TCRdb itself ran the multiplex PCR reads through MiXCR, one entry per CDR3 protein. The table records 400,000 to 500,000 distinct CDR3 sequences, less than 25% of them present only once. The specimen comprised peripheral blood mononuclear cells (PBMCs), sampled when the disease was refractory, from a patient treated with antithyroid drugs. These receptors originate from a female donor with Graves disease.

V and J are TRBV28 and TRBJ1-5; a weak D match, TRBD1 (6 bases). This CDR3 is built from 16 residues. V dropped 7 bases and J dropped 0 bases, with 16 bases sitting between them. The germline CDR1 and CDR2 sequences are MDHEN and SYDVKM. Here the CDR3 reads CASTVQGPYSNQPQHF. In DNA form, the CDR3 reads TGTGCCAGCACCGTACAGGGCCCGTATAGCAATCAGCCCCAGCATTTT.

The table lists this clonotype with many counts. The chain carries TRBV13 and TRBJ2-5; TRBD1 matches at 9 bases. CDR3 length: 15 amino acids. Germline V gene sequence: CDR1 PRHDT, CDR2 FYEKMQ (reference sequence). V lost 5 bases, J lost 5 bases, and 9 bases stayed unmatched. Here the CDR3 reads CASSLGTGQGETQYF. In nucleotides, the CDR3 is TGTGCCAGCAGCCTCGGGACAGGGCAAGGGGAGACCCAGTACTTC.

The J gene is TRBJ1-5, the V gene TRBV19; 11 bases are shared with TRBD1. CDR3 length: 16 residues. The J segment lost 4 bases and the V segment lost 8 bases, leaving 10 bases of the junction unmatched. Germline V CDR1 and CDR2: LNHDA, SQIVND (reference sequence). In DNA form, the CDR3 reads TGTGCCAGTCAGGCAGTAGGGACAGGGGGTAATCAGCCCCAGCATTTT. Amino acid sequence: CASQAVGTGGNQPQHF.

The chain carries TRBV28 and TRBJ2-6; tentative D call: TRBD1 (5 bases). V was trimmed by 2 bases and J by 0 bases, leaving 17 bases between them. The germline V gene has CDR1 MDHEN and CDR2 SYDVKM. The CDR3 is made up of 19 amino acids. The CDR3 is CASSLNLGAPDSGANVLTF. The DNA of the CDR3 is TGTGCCAGCAGTTTAAATCTTGGGGCCCCTGACTCTGGGGCCAACGTCCTGACTTTC.

This clonotype was detected ten times or more. This chain links TRBV2 with TRBJ2-2; D possibly corresponds to TRBD1 (6 bases). V lost 6 bases to trimming and J lost 3 bases, with 14 bases between them. This CDR3 spans 15 amino acids. Looked up from germline, CDR1 is SNHLY and CDR2 is FYNNEI. CDR3: CASRTGRGDTGELFF. CDR3 nucleotides: TGTGCCAGCAGAACGGGCAGGGGTGACACCGGGGAGCTGTTTTTT.

This clonotype was observed at least ten times. The J gene is TRBJ1-5, the V gene TRBV20-1; D is ambiguous. CDR3 length: 13 amino acids. V was pared by 5 bases and J by 2 bases, with 10 bases between. CDR1 is DFQATT and CDR2 is SNEGSKA in the germline V gene (reference sequence). CDR3 DNA: TGCAGTGCTCCCCGGGCGGGCAATCAGCCCCAGCATTTT. As protein: CSAPRAGNQPQHF.

The chain joins TRBV10-3 to TRBJ2-2; 7 bases are shared with TRBD2. CDR1 is ENHRY, CDR2 SYGVKD, per germline. The CDR3 covers 16 residues. V gave up 3 bases and J gave up 5 bases; unmatched junction bases: 9. The CDR3 DNA is TGTGCCATCAGTGAACGGGGGAGGGCCGGTACCGGGGAGCTGTTTTTT. Amino acids: CAISERGRAGTGELFF.

The table lists this clonotype with many counts. This rearrangement joins TRBV6-2 or TRBV6-3 to TRBJ2-4; 7 bases agree with TRBD2. The CDR3 runs to 15 residues. With 6 bases clipped from V and 0 bases from J, the junction kept 5 bases outside the gene matches. Germline CDR1 MNHEY, CDR2 SVGEGT. DNA of the CDR3: TGTGCCAGCAGGGGAGGGACCGTAGCCAAAAACATTCAGTACTTC. Translating it yields CASRGGTVAKNIQYF.

The rearrangement uses TRBV2 and TRBJ2-2; unclear D gene. Trimming removed 3 bases from V and 2 bases from J, with 10 bases in between. Germline V gene sequence: CDR1 SNHLY, CDR2 FYNNEI. CDR3 length: 15 amino acids. The CDR3 bases are TGTGCCAGCAGTGACGTCAGGATAAACACCGGGGAGCTGTTTTTT. Translated, it gives CASSDVRINTGELFF.

This clonotype was counted ten times or more. V is TRBV11-2 and J is TRBJ1-2; D is unresolved. This CDR3 has 17 amino acids. In germline, CDR1 is SGHAT, CDR2 FQNNGV. The germline V and J ends were trimmed by 5 bases and 5 bases, with 24 bases remaining between them. CDR3 in amino acids: CASSDLRTDRSEYGYTF. DNA of the CDR3: TGTGCCAGCAGCGACCTCAGGACGGACCGCTCTGAATATGGCTACACCTTC.

This clonotype was detected ten times or more. The chain links TRBV20-1 to TRBJ2-5; TRBD2 aligns across 12 bases. With 5 bases clipped from V and 4 bases from J, the junction kept 5 bases outside the gene matches. The CDR3 runs to 14 residues. Germline V gene lookup returns CDR1 DFQATT and CDR2 SNEGSKA (reference sequence). As DNA, the CDR3 is TGCAGTGCTTCTCCGGGACTAGCGGGAGAGACCCAGTACTTC. Amino acid sequence: CSASPGLAGETQYF.

This clonotype turned up a few times. One base away lies a much larger clone, so this may be a sequencing read error. The CDR3 DNA sequence: TGTGCCAGCAGCTTGGGGCCTGGGGCCAACGTCCTGACTTTC. It is translated as CASSLGPGANVLTF. The chain carries TRBV5-6 and TRBJ2-6, with D hard to call. In germline, CDR1 is SGHDT, CDR2 YYEEEE. The CDR3 has 14 amino acids. Trimming removed 0 bases from V and 2 bases from J, with 3 bases in between.

DNA for the CDR3: TGTGCCAGCAGTTGGGCCTTGGGGTCGCGGGAGGCCCCCTACAATGAGCAGTTCTTC. It is translated as CASSWALGSREAPYNEQFF. The chain has TRBV12-3 or TRBV12-4 and TRBJ2-1; 8 nucleotides agree with TRBD2. Trimming at V came to 4 bases and at J to 2 bases, leaving 16 bases not matched to a gene. The CDR3 runs 19 residues.

The chain has TRBV6-2 or TRBV6-3 and TRBJ1-3, with D unclear. Trimming removed 5 bases from V and 3 bases from J, with 14 bases in between. This CDR3 contains 15 residues. CDR1 and CDR2 from the germline V gene are MNHEY and SVGEGT. DNA of the CDR3: TGTGCCAGCAGTATCGACGGCGCCCTTGGAAACACCATATATTTT. This translates into CASSIDGALGNTIYF.

This clonotype was seen a few times. The V and J genes are TRBV20-1 and TRBJ2-7; D unclear. V was trimmed by 3 bases and J by 2 bases, leaving 17 bases between them. The germline CDR1 and CDR2 sequences are DFQATT and SNEGSKA (reference sequence). This CDR3 has 15 amino acids. CDR3 protein: CSASEPTRATYEQYF. The CDR3 nucleotides are TGCAGTGCTAGTGAACCGACAAGGGCTACCTACGAGCAGTACTTC.